Listed below are T cell receptor beta chains from one sample, sequenced in a study of T cell repertoires in cytomegalovirus infection. One entry per CDR3 protein, called by TCRdb with MiXCR from the reads. The profile shows 200,000 to 300,000 distinct CDR3 sequences, roughly 9% of them singletons. Sequenced material: PBMCs. Every receptor here comes from a human donor in good health (CMV status not recorded). Some clones in this sample may be carry-over from other donors' samples. CDR3s include the opening cysteine and the closing phenylalanine or tryptophan. The D gene is left open where the match is weak. Clone size is shown for a subset of rows, as once, few, many or a class of expanded clone.

J gene	clone size	D gene	V gene	CDR3 protein	CDR3 DNA
TRBJ1-1	many	-	TRBV6-2/TRBV6-3	CASSYSTRGHEAFF	TGTGCCAGCAGTTACTCGACCAGGGGACATGAAGCTTTCTTT
TRBJ2-1	many	-	TRBV20-1	CSARSLVSNEQFF	TGCAGTGCTAGATCTCTAGTTTCCAATGAGCAGTTCTTC
TRBJ2-5	many	-	TRBV2	CAKRSAPKPGAQETQYF	TGTGCCAAAAGGTCGGCACCCAAACCGGGGGCCCAAGAGACCCAGTACTTC
TRBJ2-1	-	-	TRBV12-3/TRBV12-4	CASSLARDDEQFF	TGTGCCAGCAGTTTAGCGCGGGACGACGAGCAGTTCTTC
TRBJ1-1	few	-	TRBV2	CASTYPQGIMDTEAFF	TGTGCCAGCACGTACCCTCAGGGTATTATGGACACTGAAGCTTTCTTT
TRBJ2-5	few	-	TRBV28	CASSPLMGPGRYF	TGTGCCAGCAGCCCATTAATGGGACCCGGTAGATACTTC
TRBJ2-2	few	TRBD2	TRBV20-1	CSASGGAAGELFF	TGCAGTGCTAGCGGGGGGGCCGCCGGGGAGCTGTTTTTT
TRBJ2-1	many	-	TRBV7-9	CASTDTEGLGYNEQFF	TGTGCCAGCACCGATACTGAGGGCTTAGGGTACAATGAGCAGTTCTTC
TRBJ1-2	many	-	TRBV24-1	CATSDSRRVHYGYTF	TGTGCCACCAGTGACTCCAGAAGAGTACACTATGGCTACACCTTC
TRBJ2-1	-	-	TRBV7-3	CASSLTMRDEQFF	TGTGCCAGCAGCTTAACGATGAGGGATGAGCAGTTCTTC
TRBJ2-5	many	TRBD2	TRBV7-2	CASSSQRGIQETQYF	TGTGCCAGCAGCTCCCAGCGGGGGATCCAAGAGACCCAGTACTTC
TRBJ1-1	many	-	TRBV11-2	CASSLDGGPMNTEAFF	TGTGCCAGCAGCTTAGATGGTGGGCCCATGAACACTGAAGCTTTCTTT
TRBJ2-4	many	-	TRBV19	CASGIRGGIGAKNIQYF	TGTGCCAGTGGGATCCGAGGGGGGATCGGAGCCAAAAACATTCAGTACTTC
TRBJ1-2	many	-	TRBV6-2/TRBV6-3	CASSSHGGNPNGYTF	TGTGCCAGCAGCTCACACGGTGGAAACCCGAATGGCTACACCTTC
TRBJ2-7	few	TRBD1	TRBV12-3/TRBV12-4	CASSPWTGSLYEQYF	TGTGCCAGCAGTCCCTGGACAGGTTCCCTCTACGAGCAGTACTTC
TRBJ2-5	many	TRBD2	TRBV7-8	CASSPRAGGPSDETQYF	TGTGCCAGCAGCCCGCGGGCGGGAGGGCCCTCTGACGAGACCCAGTACTTC
TRBJ1-4	many	-	TRBV7-9	CASSLGVGPGEKLFF	TGTGCCAGCAGCTTAGGAGTGGGGCCCGGTGAAAAACTGTTTTTT
TRBJ1-5	many	-	TRBV7-2	CASSLSTRGNQPQHF	TGTGCCAGCAGCCTATCTACTAGGGGCAATCAGCCCCAGCATTTT
TRBJ2-3	many	TRBD2	TRBV7-2	CASGRGAGDTQYF	TGTGCCAGCGGGCGGGGGGCGGGAGATACGCAGTATTTT
TRBJ1-6	many	-	TRBV7-2	CASSLSGTPMSRSPLHF	TGTGCCAGCAGCTTGTCCGGGACTCCTATGTCGCGGTCACCCCTCCACTTT
TRBJ2-7	many	-	TRBV27	CAAGRGGYFEQYF	TGTGCCGCAGGAAGGGGGGGGTACTTCGAGCAGTACTTC
TRBJ2-1	many	TRBD2	TRBV24-1	CATSDSPGAGGVVYEQFF	TGTGCCACCAGTGATTCCCCGGGGGCGGGAGGGGTGGTCTATGAGCAGTTCTTC
TRBJ1-4	many	-	TRBV30	CAWSVRYEKLFF	TGTGCCTGGAGTGTACGGTATGAAAAACTGTTTTTT
TRBJ2-7	few	-	TRBV19	CASSIPGGAGAGDYEQYF	TGTGCCAGTAGTATTCCGGGCGGGGCAGGGGCCGGGGACTACGAGCAGTACTTC
TRBJ2-1	many	TRBD2	TRBV7-8	CASSSFAGGPNEQFF	TGTGCCAGCAGCTCATTTGCGGGAGGGCCGAATGAGCAGTTCTTC